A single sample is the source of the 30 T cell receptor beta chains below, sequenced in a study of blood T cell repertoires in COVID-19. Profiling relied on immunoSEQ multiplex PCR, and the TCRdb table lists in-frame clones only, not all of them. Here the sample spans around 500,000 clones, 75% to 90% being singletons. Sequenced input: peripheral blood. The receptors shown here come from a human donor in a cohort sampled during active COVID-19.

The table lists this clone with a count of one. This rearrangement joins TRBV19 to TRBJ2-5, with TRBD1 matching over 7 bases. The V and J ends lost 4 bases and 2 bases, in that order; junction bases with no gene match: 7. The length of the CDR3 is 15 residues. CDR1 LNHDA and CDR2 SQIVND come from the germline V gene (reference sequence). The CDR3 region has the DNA TGTGCCAGTAGTACTTTGACAGGGCTTCAAGAGACCCAGTACTTC. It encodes CASSTLTGLQETQYF.

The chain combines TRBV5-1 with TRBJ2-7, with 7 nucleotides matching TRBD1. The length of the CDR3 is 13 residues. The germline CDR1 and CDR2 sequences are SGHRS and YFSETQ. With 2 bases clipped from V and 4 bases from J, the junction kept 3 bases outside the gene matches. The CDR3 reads CASSFTGAYEQYF. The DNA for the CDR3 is TGCGCCAGCAGCTTTACAGGGGCGTACGAGCAGTACTTC.

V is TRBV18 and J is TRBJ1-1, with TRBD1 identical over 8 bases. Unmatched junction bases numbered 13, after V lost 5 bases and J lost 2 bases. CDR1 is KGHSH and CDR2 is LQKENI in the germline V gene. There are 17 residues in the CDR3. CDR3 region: CASSSRPPDRANTEAFF. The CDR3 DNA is TGTGCCAGCTCATCTCGACCACCGGACAGGGCCAACACTGAAGCTTTCTTT.

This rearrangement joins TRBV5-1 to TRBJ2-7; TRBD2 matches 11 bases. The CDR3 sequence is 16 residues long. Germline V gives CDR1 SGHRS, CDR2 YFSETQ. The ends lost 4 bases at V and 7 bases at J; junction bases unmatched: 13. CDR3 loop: CASSLNVAGGQSEQYF. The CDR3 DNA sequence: TGCGCCAGCAGCCTGAACGTAGCGGGAGGGCAGTCGGAGCAGTACTTC.

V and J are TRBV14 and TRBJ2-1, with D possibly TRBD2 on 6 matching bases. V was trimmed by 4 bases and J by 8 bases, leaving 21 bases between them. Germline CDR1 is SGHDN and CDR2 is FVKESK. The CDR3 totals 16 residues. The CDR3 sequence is CASSPLTGAIPDEQFF. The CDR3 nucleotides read TGTGCCAGCAGCCCCTTGACGGGAGCAATCCCCGATGAGCAGTTCTTC.

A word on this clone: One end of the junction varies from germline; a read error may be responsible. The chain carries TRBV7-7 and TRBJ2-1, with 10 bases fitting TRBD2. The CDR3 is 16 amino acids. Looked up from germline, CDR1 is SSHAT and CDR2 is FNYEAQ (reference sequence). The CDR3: CASSFQREGESNEQFF. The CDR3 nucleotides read TGTGCTAGCAGCTTCCAGCGGGAGGGGGAATCCAATGAGCAGTTCTTC.

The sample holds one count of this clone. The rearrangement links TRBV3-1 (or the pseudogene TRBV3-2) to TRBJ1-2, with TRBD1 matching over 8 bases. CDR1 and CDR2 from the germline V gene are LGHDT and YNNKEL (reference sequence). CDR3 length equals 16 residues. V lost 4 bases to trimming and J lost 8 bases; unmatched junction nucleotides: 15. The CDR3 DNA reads TGTGCCAGCAGCCCAGAGGCCGGGACAGGTCGAGGAGGCTACACCTTC. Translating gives CASSPEAGTGRGGYTF.

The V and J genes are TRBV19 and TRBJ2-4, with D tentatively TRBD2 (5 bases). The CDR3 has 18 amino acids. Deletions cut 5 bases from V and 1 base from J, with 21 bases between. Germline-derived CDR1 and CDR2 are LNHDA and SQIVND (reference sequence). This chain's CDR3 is CASSAPWVSRGAKNIQYF. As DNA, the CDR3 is TGTGCCAGTAGTGCACCCTGGGTCAGCCGAGGGGCCAAAAACATTCAGTACTTC.

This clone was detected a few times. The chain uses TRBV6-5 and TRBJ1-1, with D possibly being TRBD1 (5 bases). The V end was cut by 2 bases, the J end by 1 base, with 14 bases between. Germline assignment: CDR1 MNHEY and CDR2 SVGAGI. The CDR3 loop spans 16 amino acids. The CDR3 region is CASSYRTGLPNTEAFF. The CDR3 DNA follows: TGTGCCAGCAGTTACCGTACGGGACTCCCGAACACTGAAGCTTTCTTT.

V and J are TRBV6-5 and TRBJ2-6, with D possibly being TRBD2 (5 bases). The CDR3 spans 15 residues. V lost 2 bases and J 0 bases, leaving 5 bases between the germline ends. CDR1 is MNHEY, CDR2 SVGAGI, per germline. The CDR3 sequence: CASSYGSSGANVLTF. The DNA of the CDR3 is TGTGCCAGCAGTTACGGGAGCTCTGGGGCCAACGTCCTGACTTTC.

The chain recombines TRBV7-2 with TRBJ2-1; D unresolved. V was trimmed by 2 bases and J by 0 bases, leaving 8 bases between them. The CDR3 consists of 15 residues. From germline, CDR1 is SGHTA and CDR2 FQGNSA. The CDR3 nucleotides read TGTGCCAGCAGCTTAACACAGAGCTCCTACAATGAGCAGTTCTTC. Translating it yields CASSLTQSSYNEQFF.

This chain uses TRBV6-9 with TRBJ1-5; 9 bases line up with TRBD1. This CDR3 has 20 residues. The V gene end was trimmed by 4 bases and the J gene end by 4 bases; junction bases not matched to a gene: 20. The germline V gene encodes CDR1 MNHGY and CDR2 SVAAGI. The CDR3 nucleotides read TGTGCCAGCAGTTGGGGGAGACTTCGGGACAGGGATTTGAATAATCAGCCCCAGCATTTT. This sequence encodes CASSWGRLRDRDLNNQPQHF.

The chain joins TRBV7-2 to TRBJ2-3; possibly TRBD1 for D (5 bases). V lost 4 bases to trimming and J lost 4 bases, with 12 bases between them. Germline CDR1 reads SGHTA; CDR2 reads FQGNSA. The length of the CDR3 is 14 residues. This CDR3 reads CASSSLWGADTQYF. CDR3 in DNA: TGTGCCAGCAGCTCGTTGTGGGGCGCAGATACGCAGTATTTT.

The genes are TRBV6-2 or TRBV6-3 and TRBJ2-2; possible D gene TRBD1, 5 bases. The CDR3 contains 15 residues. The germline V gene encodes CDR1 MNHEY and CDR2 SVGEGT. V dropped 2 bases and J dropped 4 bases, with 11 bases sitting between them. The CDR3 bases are TGTGCCAGCAGTTACCCTATACAGGCCACCGGGGAGCTGTTTTTT. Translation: CASSYPIQATGELFF.

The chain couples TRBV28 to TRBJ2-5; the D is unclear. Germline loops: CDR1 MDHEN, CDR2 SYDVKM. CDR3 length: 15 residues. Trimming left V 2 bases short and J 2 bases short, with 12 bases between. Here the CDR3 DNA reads TGTGCCAGCAGTTTAAACCGACTCCTACAAGAGACCCAGTACTTC. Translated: CASSLNRLLQETQYF.

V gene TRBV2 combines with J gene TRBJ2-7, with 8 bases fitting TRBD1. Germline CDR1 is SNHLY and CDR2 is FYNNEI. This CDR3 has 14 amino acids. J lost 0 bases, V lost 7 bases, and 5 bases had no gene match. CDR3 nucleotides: TGTGCCAGCACCAGGGGGCGAGACTCCTACGAGCAGTACTTC. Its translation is CASTRGRDSYEQYF.

CDR3: CASSLPGQGGIGNEKLFF. CDR3 sequence (DNA): TGTGCCAGCAGCCTACCGGGACAGGGGGGCATTGGTAATGAAAAACTGTTTTTT. The V and J genes are TRBV28 and TRBJ1-4; 11 nucleotides agree with TRBD1. Per germline, CDR1 MDHEN and CDR2 SYDVKM. The J segment lost 4 bases and the V segment lost 6 bases, leaving 13 bases of the junction unmatched. The CDR3 is 18 residues long.

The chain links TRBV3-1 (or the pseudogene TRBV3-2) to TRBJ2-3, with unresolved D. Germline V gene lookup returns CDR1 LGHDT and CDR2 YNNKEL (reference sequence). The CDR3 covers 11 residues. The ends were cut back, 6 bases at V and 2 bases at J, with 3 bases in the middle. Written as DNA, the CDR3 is TGTGCCAGCAGACTCACAGATACGCAGTATTTT. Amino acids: CASRLTDTQYF.

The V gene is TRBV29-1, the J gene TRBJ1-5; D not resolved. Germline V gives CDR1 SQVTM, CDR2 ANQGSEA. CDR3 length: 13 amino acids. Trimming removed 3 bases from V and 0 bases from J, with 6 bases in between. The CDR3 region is CSVEGDSNQPQHF. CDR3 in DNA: TGCAGCGTTGAGGGCGATAGCAATCAGCCCCAGCATTTT.

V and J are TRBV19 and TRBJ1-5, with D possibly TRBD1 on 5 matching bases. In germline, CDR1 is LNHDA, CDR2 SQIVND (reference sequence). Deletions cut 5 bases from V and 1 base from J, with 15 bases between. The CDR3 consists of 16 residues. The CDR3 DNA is TGTGCCAGTAGTTTCGGGGGGACGGGAAGCAATCAGCCCCAGCATTTT. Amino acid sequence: CASSFGGTGSNQPQHF. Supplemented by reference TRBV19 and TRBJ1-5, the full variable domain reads DGGITQSPKYLFRKEGQNVTLSCEQNLNHDAMYWYRQDPGQGLRLIYYSQIVNDFQKGDIAEGYSVSREKKESFPLTVTSAQKNPTAFYLCASSFGGTGSNQPQHFGDGTRLSIL.

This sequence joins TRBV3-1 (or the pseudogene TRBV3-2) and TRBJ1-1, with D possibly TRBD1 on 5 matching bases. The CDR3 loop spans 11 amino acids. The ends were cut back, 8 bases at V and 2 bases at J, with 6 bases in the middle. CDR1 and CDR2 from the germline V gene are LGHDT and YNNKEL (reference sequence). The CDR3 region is CASGHNTEAFF. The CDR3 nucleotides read TGTGCCAGCGGACATAACACTGAAGCTTTCTTT.

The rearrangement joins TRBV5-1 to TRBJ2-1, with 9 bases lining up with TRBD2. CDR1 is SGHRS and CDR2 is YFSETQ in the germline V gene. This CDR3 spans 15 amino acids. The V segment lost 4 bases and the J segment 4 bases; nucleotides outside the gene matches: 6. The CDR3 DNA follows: TGCGCCAGCAGCCCCCTAGCGGGACCATACAATGAGCAGTTCTTC. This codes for CASSPLAGPYNEQFF.

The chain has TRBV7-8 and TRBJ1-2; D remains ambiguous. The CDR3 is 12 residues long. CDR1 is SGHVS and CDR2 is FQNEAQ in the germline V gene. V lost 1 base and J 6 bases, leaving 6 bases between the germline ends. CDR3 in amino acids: CASSLVGDGYTF. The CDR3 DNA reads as TGTGCCAGCAGCTTAGTCGGGGATGGCTACACCTTC.

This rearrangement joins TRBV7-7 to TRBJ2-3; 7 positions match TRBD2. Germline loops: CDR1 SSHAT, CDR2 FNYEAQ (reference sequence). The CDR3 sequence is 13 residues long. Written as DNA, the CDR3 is TGTCGTAATCGCGGGAGTCGGGTAGATACGCAGTATTTT. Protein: CRNRGSRVDTQYF. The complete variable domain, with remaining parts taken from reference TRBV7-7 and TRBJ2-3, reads GAGVSQSPRYKVTKRGQDVTLRCDPISSHATLYWYQQALGQGPEFLTYFNYEAQPDKSGLPSDRFSAERPEGSISTLTIQRTEQRDSAMYRCRNRGSRVDTQYFGPGTRLTVL.

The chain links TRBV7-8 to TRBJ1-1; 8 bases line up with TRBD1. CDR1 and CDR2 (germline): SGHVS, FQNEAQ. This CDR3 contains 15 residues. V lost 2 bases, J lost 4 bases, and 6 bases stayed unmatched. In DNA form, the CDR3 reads TGTGCCAGCAGCTTATCAGGGGGCGCCAGCACTGAAGCTTTCTTT. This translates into CASSLSGGASTEAFF.

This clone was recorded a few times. This CDR3 is CASSPGGRTTEAFF. Here the CDR3 DNA reads TGTGCCAGCAGCCCCGGGGGGAGAACCACTGAAGCTTTCTTT. The chain has TRBV6-5 and TRBJ1-1; perhaps TRBD1 as D (5 bases). Germline values: CDR1 MNHEY, CDR2 SVGAGI. The CDR3 consists of 14 residues. V dropped 6 bases and J dropped 4 bases, with 15 bases sitting between them.

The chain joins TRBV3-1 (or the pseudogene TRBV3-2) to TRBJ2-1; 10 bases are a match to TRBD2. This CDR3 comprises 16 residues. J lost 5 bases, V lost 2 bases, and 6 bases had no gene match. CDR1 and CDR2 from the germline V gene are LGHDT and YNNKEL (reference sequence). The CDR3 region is CASSQQGAGGDNEQFF. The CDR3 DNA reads TGTGCCAGCAGCCAACAGGGAGCGGGAGGGGACAATGAGCAGTTCTTC.

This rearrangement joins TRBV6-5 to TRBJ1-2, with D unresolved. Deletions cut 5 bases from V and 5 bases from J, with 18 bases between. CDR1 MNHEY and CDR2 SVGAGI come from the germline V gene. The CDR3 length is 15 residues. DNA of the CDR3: TGTGCCAGCAGTACAACACCGGGATATAGTTATGGCTACACCTTC. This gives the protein CASSTTPGYSYGYTF.

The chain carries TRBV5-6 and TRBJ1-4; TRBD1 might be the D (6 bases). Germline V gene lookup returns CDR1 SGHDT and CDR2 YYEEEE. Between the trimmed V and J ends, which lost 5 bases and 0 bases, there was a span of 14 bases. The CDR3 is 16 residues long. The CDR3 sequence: CASSLTGSTTNEKLFF. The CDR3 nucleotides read TGTGCCAGCAGTTTAACAGGGTCGACAACTAATGAAAAACTGTTTTTT.

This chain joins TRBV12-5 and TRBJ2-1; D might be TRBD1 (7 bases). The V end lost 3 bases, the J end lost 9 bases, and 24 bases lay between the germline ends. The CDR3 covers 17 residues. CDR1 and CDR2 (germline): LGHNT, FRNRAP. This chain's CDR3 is CASGFPRGRGETGEQFF. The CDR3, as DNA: TGTGCTAGTGGTTTCCCCCGGGGCAGGGGGGAGACCGGTGAGCAGTTCTTC.